The rows below give T cell receptor beta chains drawn from one sample of a study of blood T cells in healthy people across ages. TCRdb analysed the 5' RACE reads with MiXCR anew, one entry per CDR3 protein. Found here are under 2 million distinct CDR3 sequences, roughly 32% of them singletons; the top ten hold 11%. Specimen: blood. Every receptor here comes from a woman under 40 in good health. The CDR3 runs from the conserved cysteine through the conserved F or W. A D gene is named only where the DNA matches it firmly. The size of a clone is reported for some rows only, either as once, few or many, or as a class for expanded clones.

V	J	D	size	CDR3	DNA
TRBV5-5	TRBJ2-7	NA	many	CASSLMLVESYEQYF	TGTGCCAGCAGCTTGATGTTGGTAGAGTCCTACGAGCAGTACTTC
TRBV5-1	TRBJ1-4	NA	once	CASSLGPANEKLFF	TGCGCCAGCAGCTTGGGTCCGGCTAATGAAAAACTGTTTTTT
TRBV12-3/TRBV12-4	TRBJ1-5	TRBD1	few	CASSSSRQGNYQPQHF	TGTGCCAGCAGTTCCTCCCGACAGGGGAACTATCAGCCCCAGCATTTT
TRBV7-3	TRBJ1-2	NA	NA	CASSQHYRTVSEYGYTF	TGTGCCAGCAGCCAACATTACAGGACCGTCTCGGAGTATGGCTACACCTTC
TRBV15	TRBJ1-6	NA	NA	CATSRLSLNSPLHF	TGTGCCACCAGCAGGCTCTCTTTAAATTCACCCCTCCACTTT
TRBV20-1	TRBJ2-1	NA	NA	CSAQRGERYNEQFF	TGCAGTGCCCAACGCGGGGAAAGGTACAATGAGCAGTTCTTC
TRBV28	TRBJ2-5	NA	NA	CASSPNWDHETQYF	TGTGCCAGCAGTCCTAACTGGGACCATGAGACCCAGTACTTC
TRBV2	TRBJ2-1	TRBD2	NA	CASSEVVSGTALNEQFF	TGTGCCAGCAGTGAAGTTGTTAGCGGGACCGCCTTGAATGAGCAGTTCTTC
TRBV6-5	TRBJ2-2	NA	NA	CASTDLLHGGTGELFF	TGTGCCAGCACCGATTTGCTTCACGGGGGCACCGGGGAGCTGTTTTTT
TRBV5-1	TRBJ2-7	NA	few	CASEWQEFIYEQYF	TGCGCCAGTGAGTGGCAGGAGTTCATTTACGAGCAGTACTTC
TRBV6-1	TRBJ2-1	TRBD1	NA	CASTALPRDRGYNEQFF	TGTGCCAGCACCGCTCTCCCCCGGGACAGGGGCTACAATGAGCAGTTCTTC
TRBV5-1	TRBJ2-1	TRBD1	NA	CASSSGRGQGAYNEQFF	TGCGCCAGCAGCAGCGGGCGGGGACAGGGCGCCTACAATGAGCAGTTCTTC
TRBV20-1	TRBJ1-2	NA	few	CRLGFGYTF	TGCAGACTTGGGTTTGGCTACACCTTC
TRBV27	TRBJ2-7	TRBD2	NA	CASSRTPGVGGAYEQYF	TGTGCCAGCAGCCGAACACCGGGAGTCGGGGGGGCTTACGAGCAGTACTTC
TRBV28	TRBJ2-7	TRBD2	NA	CASSFPSGRAGYEQYF	TGTGCCAGCAGCTTCCCTAGCGGGAGGGCTGGATACGAGCAGTACTTC
TRBV20-1	TRBJ1-5	NA	NA	CSAGDWGRGSQPQHF	TGCAGTGCTGGAGACTGGGGCAGGGGTAGTCAGCCCCAGCATTTT
TRBV4-1	TRBJ2-2	NA	few	CASSDEGNEELFF	TGCGCCAGCAGCGACGAGGGGAATGAGGAGCTGTTTTTT
TRBV20-1	TRBJ2-7	NA	NA	CSALPGKTYEQYF	TGCAGTGCATTACCAGGGAAGACCTACGAGCAGTACTTC
TRBV7-8	TRBJ2-1	TRBD2	NA	CASGLRLAGSSYNEQFF	TGTGCCAGCGGCTTAAGGCTAGCGGGATCCTCCTACAATGAGCAGTTCTTC
TRBV4-1	TRBJ2-7	NA	NA	CANSPGRITVNYEQYF	TGCGCCAACAGCCCGGGAAGGATTACCGTAAACTACGAGCAGTACTTC
TRBV20-1	TRBJ1-2	NA	NA	CSAALTDYGYTF	TGCAGTGCTGCCTTGACAGATTATGGCTACACCTTC
TRBV20-1	TRBJ2-5	TRBD1	NA	CSATDRANQETQYF	TGCAGTGCTACGGACAGGGCTAACCAAGAGACCCAGTACTTC
TRBV20-1	TRBJ1-5	TRBD1	NA	CSARSGQGRTPQHF	TGCAGTGCTAGAAGTGGACAGGGCCGTACTCCCCAGCATTTT
TRBV27	TRBJ2-7	TRBD2	NA	CASSPTGLAGIHEQYF	TGTGCCAGCAGTCCTACGGGGCTAGCGGGGATCCACGAGCAGTACTTC
TRBV5-5	TRBJ1-5	NA	few	CASSLGRLNQPQHF	TGTGCCAGCAGCTTGGGGCGGCTCAATCAGCCCCAGCATTTT
TRBV2	TRBJ2-6	NA	NA	CASNQVSGANVLTF	TGTGCCAGCAATCAGGTTTCTGGGGCCAACGTCCTGACTTTC
TRBV30	TRBJ1-1	NA	NA	CAWRVEGRTEAFF	TGTGCCTGGAGGGTAGAAGGACGGACTGAAGCTTTCTTT
TRBV5-7	TRBJ2-7	NA	NA	CASSALRDGLDFYEQYF	TGTGCCAGCAGCGCGTTACGGGACGGCTTAGATTTCTACGAGCAGTACTTC
TRBV4-1	TRBJ2-7	NA	once	CASSQVWTASHEQYF	TGCGCCAGCAGCCAAGTATGGACTGCCTCCCACGAGCAGTACTTC
TRBV4-1	TRBJ2-1	TRBD2	many	CASSPRTLAAYNEQFF	TGCGCCAGCAGTCCAAGAACACTAGCGGCCTACAATGAGCAGTTCTTC
TRBV18	TRBJ1-1	TRBD1	NA	CASSTGEGTEAFF	TGTGCCAGCTCAACAGGGGAGGGGACTGAAGCTTTCTTT
TRBV20-1	TRBJ1-5	NA	few	CSARVGPYSNQPQHF	TGCAGTGCTAGAGTCGGACCCTATAGCAATCAGCCCCAGCATTTT
TRBV28	TRBJ1-2	NA	few	CATKPWGASDGYTF	TGTGCCACCAAGCCATGGGGGGCGAGCGATGGCTACACCTTC
TRBV29-1	TRBJ2-7	TRBD1	NA	CSVDGTGGGSYEQYF	TGCAGCGTTGATGGGACAGGGGGCGGGTCCTACGAGCAGTACTTC
TRBV20-1	TRBJ1-2	NA	NA	CSARGGGWNYGYTF	TGCAGTGCTAGGGGCGGGGGGTGGAACTATGGCTACACCTTC
TRBV24-1	TRBJ2-5	NA	NA	CATVAGDEETQYF	TGTGCCACCGTGGCAGGGGACGAAGAGACCCAGTACTTC
TRBV27	TRBJ1-2	NA	once	CASSSATDISNYGYTF	TGTGCCAGCAGTTCCGCGACGGATATTTCTAACTATGGCTACACCTTC
TRBV5-1	TRBJ2-7	NA	NA	CASSLGQRRDEQYF	TGCGCCAGCAGCTTGGGACAGCGGAGGGACGAGCAGTACTTC
TRBV10-3	TRBJ1-2	NA	few	CAISDREVVGYTF	TGTGCCATCAGTGACAGGGAAGTTGTGGGCTACACCTTC
TRBV9	TRBJ2-5	NA	NA	CASRVPRPGEGTQYF	TGTGCCAGCAGAGTCCCACGACCCGGGGAAGGGACCCAGTACTTC
TRBV7-2	TRBJ2-5	TRBD2	NA	CASSFPTSGSDGQYF	TGTGCCAGCAGCTTTCCGACTAGCGGGAGTGACGGGCAGTACTTC
TRBV4-2	TRBJ2-1	TRBD2	NA	CASSQDRRGVNYNEQFF	TGTGCCAGCAGCCAAGATAGGCGGGGGGTTAACTACAATGAGCAGTTCTTC
TRBV7-9	TRBJ2-7	NA	many	CASQGSYEQYF	TGTGCCAGCCAGGGCTCCTACGAGCAGTACTTC
TRBV20-1	TRBJ2-5	NA	few	CSARQPNGETQYF	TGCAGTGCTCGGCAGCCGAACGGCGAGACCCAGTACTTC
TRBV11-3	TRBJ2-3	NA	once	CASSRGSSSTDTQYF	TGTGCCAGCAGTCGAGGATCTTCTAGCACAGATACGCAGTATTTT
TRBV5-5	TRBJ1-2	NA	NA	CASSLETGRGYGYTF	TGTGCCAGCAGCTTGGAGACAGGAAGGGGCTATGGCTACACCTTC
TRBV11-2	TRBJ2-3	NA	few	CASSLESPGATDTQYF	TGTGCCAGCAGCTTAGAATCCCCAGGGGCAACGGATACGCAGTATTTT
TRBV10-3	TRBJ1-2	TRBD1	few	CAISDSGGAYGYTF	TGTGCCATCAGTGACTCAGGGGGTGCCTATGGCTACACCTTC
TRBV7-2	TRBJ2-7	NA	NA	CASSFQAVYEQYF	TGTGCCAGCAGCTTCCAGGCAGTCTACGAGCAGTACTTC
TRBV5-1	TRBJ2-1	TRBD2	NA	CANSLGLSGGTHNEQFF	TGCGCCAACAGCTTGGGTCTAAGCGGGGGGACTCACAATGAGCAGTTCTTC
TRBV3-1	TRBJ2-1	NA	few	CASSRRFYEQFF	TGTGCCAGCAGCCGCCGATTTTATGAGCAGTTCTTC
TRBV28	TRBJ2-3	TRBD1	NA	CASSPLGQGHTDTQYF	TGTGCCAGCAGTCCTCTTGGACAGGGGCACACAGATACGCAGTATTTT
TRBV20-1	TRBJ2-1	TRBD2	few	CSAGGLAKNYNEQFF	TGCAGTGCTGGGGGACTAGCCAAAAACTACAATGAGCAGTTCTTC
TRBV20-1	TRBJ2-1	NA	NA	CSAMDTSSYNEQFF	TGCAGTGCTATGGACACGAGCTCCTACAATGAGCAGTTCTTC
TRBV25-1	TRBJ2-3	NA	NA	CASSDARATDTQYF	TGTGCCAGCAGTGACGCCAGGGCCACAGATACGCAGTATTTT